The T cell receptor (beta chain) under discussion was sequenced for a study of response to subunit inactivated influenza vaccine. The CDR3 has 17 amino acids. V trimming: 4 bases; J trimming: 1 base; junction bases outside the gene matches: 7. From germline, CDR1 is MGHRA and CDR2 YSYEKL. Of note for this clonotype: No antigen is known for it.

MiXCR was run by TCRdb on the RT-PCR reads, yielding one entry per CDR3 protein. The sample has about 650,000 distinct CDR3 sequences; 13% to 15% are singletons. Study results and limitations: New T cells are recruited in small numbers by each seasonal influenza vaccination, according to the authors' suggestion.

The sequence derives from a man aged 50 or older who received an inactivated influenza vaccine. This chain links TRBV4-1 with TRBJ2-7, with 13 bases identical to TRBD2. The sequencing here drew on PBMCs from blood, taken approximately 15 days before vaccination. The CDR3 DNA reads TGCGCCAGCAGCCTCCGAGGGGGACTAGCGGGATCCTACGAGCAGTACTTC. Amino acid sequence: CASSLRGGLAGSYEQYF.